These T cell receptor beta chains were read from a single sample in a study of long-term antiretroviral therapy in people with HIV. Assay: immunoSEQ multiplex PCR; the TCRdb copy retains only in-frame clones and omits some. Altogether tens of thousands of clones are present, roughly 84% being singletons, with the ten largest covering less than 5%. The specimen was unsorted PBMCs, collected 1.3 years after starting antiretroviral therapy. The source is a man aged 60 to 69 with HIV. CDR3s include the opening cysteine and the closing phenylalanine or tryptophan. Fields, in order: J gene, V gene, CDR3 protein.

>TRBJ2-3|TRBV10-3
CAISEYASGATDTQYF
>TRBJ2-7|TRBV18
CASSHSGGISYEQYF
>TRBJ2-3|TRBV5-5
CASSLDGQGYTDTQYF
>TRBJ2-7|TRBV1
CTSSHTHRDRTSGGSYEQYF
>TRBJ1-4|TRBV29-1
CSVAKSPASTNEKLFF
>TRBJ2-5|TRBV5-1
CASSLLIGKETQYF
>TRBJ2-2|TRBV6-5
CASSYSFLMAGELFF
>TRBJ2-7|TRBV7-8
CASSLSGDRRTYEQYF
>TRBJ1-2|TRBV9
CASSVVPGDSPQGYTF
>TRBJ1-4|TRBV5-8
CASSSGTERGEKLFF
>TRBJ1-2|TRBV2
CASSFPYSGYTF
>TRBJ2-1|TRBV18
CASSSLGQGPVNEQFF
>TRBJ2-5|TRBV5-1
CASSLGGYRGEQETQYF
>TRBJ2-1|TRBV18
CASSPGSLNEQFF
>TRBJ2-2|TRBV5-1
CASLRTGGADTGELFF
>TRBJ2-7|TRBV27
CASSFGTGFYEQYF
>TRBJ2-5|TRBV5-4
CASSGVGGRETQYF
>TRBJ2-3|TRBV5-5
CASSSFRGSSTDTQYF
>TRBJ1-2|TRBV25-1
CASSDIGYTF
>TRBJ1-2|TRBV29-1
CSVETTALYGYTF
>TRBJ2-7|TRBV7-6
CASSLEKEQYF
>TRBJ1-5|TRBV7-9
CASSFHKGQGYQPQHF
>TRBJ2-1|TRBV10-1
CASSDRVNEQFF
>TRBJ2-7|TRBV9
CASSAPFSGEQYF
>TRBJ1-1|TRBV29-1
CSVEVQGARTEAFF
>TRBJ2-1|TRBV10-2
CASIPTSGSTYNEQFF
>TRBJ2-2|TRBV30
CAWSVLRQGLFF
>TRBJ1-5|TRBV5-1
CASSLETGTQPQHF
>TRBJ2-3|TRBV9
CASSDQRASGGTSTDTQYF
>TRBJ2-1|TRBV9
CASSVEPGSSYNEQFF
>TRBJ2-2|TRBV9
CASSGTGTRGSGELFF
>TRBJ1-6|TRBV6-5
CASSAIWDNSPLHF
>TRBJ1-1|TRBV7-9
CASSELVNTEAFF
>TRBJ2-7|TRBV5-4
CASSSTGTGYYEQYF
>TRBJ2-5|TRBV5-1
CASSLLTGGGETQYF
>TRBJ1-2|TRBV29-1
CSAGEGARGYTF
>TRBJ2-5|TRBV11-2
CASSLWVDQETQYF
>TRBJ2-5|TRBV5-5
CASSRRRGDQETQYF
>TRBJ2-5|TRBV5-1
CASSLGSQAGQETQYF
>TRBJ2-2|TRBV7-9
CASITGTRLVAGELFF
>TRBJ2-3|TRBV12-5
CASGLRTVRHFPSTDTQYF
>TRBJ2-7|TRBV30
CAWTTGIRREQYF